These 6 T cell receptor beta chains were sequenced from one sample in a study of T cells in Graves' hyperthyroidism and ophthalmopathy. Regions amplified from RNA transcripts were the TCR beta CDR3 regions. When the TCR CDR3 underwent first-round RT-PCR, the HTBI primer set was used. TCRdb fed the multiplex PCR reads into MiXCR, producing one record per CDR3 protein. The sample has 300,000 or so distinct CDR3 sequences; 15% to 20% are singletons. The material sequenced was blood. These receptors originate from a woman aged 45 to 65 with Graves' hyperthyroidism.

This chain connects TRBV20-1 to TRBJ1-2; the match to TRBD1 covers 7 bases. The V gene end was trimmed by 4 bases and the J gene end by 4 bases; junction bases not matched to a gene: 15. This CDR3 region has 16 residues. From germline, CDR1 is DFQATT and CDR2 SNEGSKA (reference sequence). The DNA for the CDR3 is TGCAGTGCTACGGACGTTAGGGGGCGCGACCCCTATGGCTACACCTTC. Translation: CSATDVRGRDPYGYTF.

This clonotype came up many times. The chain couples TRBV11-2 to TRBJ1-2, with 7 nucleotides matching TRBD1. This CDR3 is 15 amino acids long. Germline V gene lookup returns CDR1 SGHAT and CDR2 FQNNGV. The V gene end was trimmed by 1 base and the J gene end by 2 bases; junction bases not matched to a gene: 4. This chain's CDR3 is CASSLGEGANYGYTF. CDR3 sequence (DNA): TGTGCCAGCAGCTTAGGGGAGGGGGCGAACTATGGCTACACCTTC. The full variable domain, completed using reference TRBV11-2 and TRBJ1-2, is EAGVAQSPRYKIIEKRQSVAFWCNPISGHATLYWYQQILGQGPKLLIQFQNNGVVDDSQLPKDRFSAERLKGVDSTLKIQPAKLEDSAVYLCASSLGEGANYGYTFGSGTRLTVV.

The sample holds many counts of this clonotype. The V and J genes are TRBV7-2 and TRBJ1-6; no clear D. V lost 0 bases, J lost 7 bases, and 10 bases lay in between. The CDR3 extends over 15 amino acids. CDR1 is SGHTA and CDR2 is FQGNSA in the germline V gene. CDR3 protein: CASSLAAGGNSPLHF. CDR3 DNA: TGTGCCAGCAGCTTAGCGGCGGGCGGCAATTCACCCCTCCACTTT.

This clonotype was seen more than once but under ten times. The chain carries TRBV29-1 and TRBJ2-1; 9 positions match TRBD1. V was clipped by 0 bases and J by 9 bases; unmatched bases: 6. The CDR3 length is 14 residues. Germline V CDR1 and CDR2: SQVTM, ANQGSEA. This CDR3 is CSVEDLGTGSEQFF. The CDR3 nucleotides are TGCAGCGTTGAAGATCTCGGGACAGGGAGTGAGCAGTTCTTC.

The chain joins TRBV14 to TRBJ1-1, with no clear D. Germline CDR1 reads SGHDN; CDR2 reads FVKESK. Trimming removed 4 bases from V and 1 base from J, with 7 bases in between. This CDR3 is 13 amino acids long. The CDR3 DNA follows: TGTGCCAGCAGCCGTATGGGGAACACTGAAGCTTTCTTT. Encoded protein: CASSRMGNTEAFF.

This clonotype occurred many times. The chain joins TRBV20-1 to TRBJ1-4; tentatively, D is TRBD1 (5 bases). Trimming removed 3 bases from V and 6 bases from J, with 14 bases in between. This CDR3 is 14 amino acids long. CDR1 DFQATT and CDR2 SNEGSKA come from the germline V gene (reference sequence). The chain's CDR3 is CSASGGAFDEKLFF. CDR3 coding DNA: TGCAGTGCTAGTGGTGGGGCATTCGATGAAAAACTGTTTTTT.